Listed below are T cell receptor beta chains from one sample, sequenced in a study of T-cell reconstitution after alpha-beta-depleted transplantation in children. TCRdb independently ran MiXCR on the PCR reads; one entry per CDR3 protein. The table lists approximately 510,000 distinct CDR3 sequences, 15% to 20% of them singletons. The sequences come from PBMCs from the stem cell graft donor, collected from the stem cell graft. The receptors come from a human donor who donated a stem cell graft to a child with acute lymphoblastic leukemia. CDR3s include the opening cysteine and the closing phenylalanine or tryptophan. Each record gives: CDR3 length, V gene, clone size, D gene, J gene, CDR3 DNA, CDR3 protein. A D gene is named only where the DNA matches it firmly. Not every row has a clone size; where given, it reads once, few, many or a size class.

>18|TRBV20-1|NA|TRBD2|TRBJ2-2
TGCAGTGCTAGATCCGCGAGACTAGCGGGAGGGCGCACCGGGGAGCTGTTTTTT
CSARSARLAGGRTGELFF
>13|TRBV12-3/TRBV12-4|NA|NA|TRBJ2-1
TGTGCCAGCAGTTCCCGCAGACCCAATGAGCAGTTCTTC
CASSSRRPNEQFF
>14|TRBV5-1|NA|NA|TRBJ2-3
TGCGCCAGCAGCTCTACAGGTTCAGCAGATACGCAGTATTTT
CASSSTGSADTQYF
>13|TRBV9|NA|NA|TRBJ1-2
TGTGCCAGCAGCCACCCTTCGGGCCGAGGCTACACCTTC
CASSHPSGRGYTF
>17|TRBV7-9|NA|TRBD1|TRBJ1-1
TGTGCCAGCAGCCCGCAGCCGGGACAGCGGGTCAACACTGAAGCTTTCTTT
CASSPQPGQRVNTEAFF
>15|TRBV10-3|NA|TRBD2|TRBJ2-7
TGTGCCATCAGTGAATTAGCGGGTGTGTCCTACGAGCAGTACTTC
CAISELAGVSYEQYF
>17|TRBV27|NA|NA|TRBJ2-5
TGTGCCAGCAGTCCCCTCTCCCGTTTAGCGGATATAGAGACCCAGTACTTC
CASSPLSRLADIETQYF
>14|TRBV29-1|NA|NA|TRBJ2-7
TGCAGCGTTGAGCGGACAGAAGGAACCTACGAGCAGTACTTC
CSVERTEGTYEQYF
>17|TRBV20-1|few|TRBD2|TRBJ2-1
TGCAGTGCTAGAGATCCCGCCGGGACTAGCGGGAGGTATGAGCAGTTCTTC
CSARDPAGTSGRYEQFF
>13|TRBV29-1|NA|TRBD1|TRBJ2-7
TGCAGCGTTGAGGGGACAGGGGCCTACGAGCAGTACTTC
CSVEGTGAYEQYF
>14|TRBV20-1|few|NA|TRBJ1-4
TGCAGTGCTAGAGAGCAGGGAGGATGGGAAAAACTGTTTTTT
CSAREQGGWEKLFF
>15|TRBV5-6|NA|TRBD1|TRBJ2-7
TGTGCCAGCAGCCACGGGACAGGGAGATCCTACGAGCAGTACTTC
CASSHGTGRSYEQYF
>14|TRBV7-8|NA|TRBD2|TRBJ2-7
TGTGCCAGCAGCGGAGCGGGAGGTTTGTACGAGCAGTACTTC
CASSGAGGLYEQYF
>14|TRBV5-1|NA|TRBD1|TRBJ1-2
TGCGCCAGCAGGCAGGGGGCCGGGAACTATGGCTACACCTTC
CASRQGAGNYGYTF
>11|TRBV7-9|few|NA|TRBJ1-2
TGTGCCAGCAGCTGGGACTATGGCTACACCTTC
CASSWDYGYTF
>13|TRBV6-5|NA|NA|TRBJ2-4
TGTGCCAGCAGTTACACCAGGGTAAACATTCAGTACTTC
CASSYTRVNIQYF
>17|TRBV29-1|few|NA|TRBJ2-1
TGCAGCGTTGACCCAACTGGGCCGTTGGGGGCCTCCAATGAGCAGTTCTTC
CSVDPTGPLGASNEQFF
>15|TRBV19|NA|TRBD1|TRBJ2-7
TGTGCCAGTAGTGCAGCCGGGACAGGCTCCTACGAGCAGTACTTC
CASSAAGTGSYEQYF
>17|TRBV5-1|few|TRBD2|TRBJ2-2
TGCGCCAGCAGCTTGGCGGGACTAGCGGGTCCAACCGGGGAGCTGTTTTTT
CASSLAGLAGPTGELFF
>13|TRBV25-1|few|TRBD1|TRBJ1-6
TGTGCCAGCAGGGACAGGGAGAATTCACCCCTCCACTTT
CASRDRENSPLHF
>14|TRBV5-1|NA|NA|TRBJ1-5
TGCGCCAGCAGCCTGAATGGGGTCAATCAGCCCCAGCATTTT
CASSLNGVNQPQHF
>16|TRBV10-2|NA|NA|TRBJ1-6
TGCGCCAGCAGTGATCAAGGGCCAGGGGTGGGTTCACCCCTCCACTTT
CASSDQGPGVGSPLHF
>14|TRBV6-5|NA|NA|TRBJ1-1
TGTGCCAGCAGTTTAGGGGCGCGGGGCACTGAAGCTTTCTTT
CASSLGARGTEAFF
>16|TRBV5-1|few|NA|TRBJ2-1
TGCGCCAGCAGCTTGGGGGACCTGAGCTCCTACAATGAGCAGTTCTTC
CASSLGDLSSYNEQFF
>14|TRBV6-1|NA|NA|TRBJ1-5
TGTGCCAGCAGCCAGAGACAGTATAATCAGCCCCAGCATTTT
CASSQRQYNQPQHF
>16|TRBV5-1|NA|TRBD1|TRBJ1-1
TGCGCCAGCAGCTTGAACCCGACAGGGGGCCGCACTGAAGCTTTCTTT
CASSLNPTGGRTEAFF
>14|TRBV24-1|NA|NA|TRBJ1-5
TGTGCCACCAGTTCTGGGAGGGTTGTTCAGCCCCAGCATTTT
CATSSGRVVQPQHF
>16|TRBV12-3/TRBV12-4|NA|TRBD1|TRBJ2-2
TGTGCCAGCAGTTTCCCGGTAGGGGGCAGCGCCGGGGAGCTGTTTTTT
CASSFPVGGSAGELFF
>11|TRBV12-3/TRBV12-4|NA|NA|TRBJ2-1
TGTGCCAGCAGCCGACCCCCCGAGCAGTTCTTC
CASSRPPEQFF
>14|TRBV5-6|NA|TRBD1|TRBJ2-1
TGTGCCAGCAGCTTCCGGACAGGGTCCGGTGAGCAGTTCTTC
CASSFRTGSGEQFF
>15|TRBV9|NA|NA|TRBJ2-3
TGTGCCAGCAGCGTAATCTCTACTAGCACAGATACGCAGTATTTT
CASSVISTSTDTQYF
>13|TRBV19|NA|TRBD1|TRBJ1-2
TGTGCCAGTAGTATGGACAGGGTCGCTGGCTACACCTTC
CASSMDRVAGYTF
>15|TRBV12-3/TRBV12-4|NA|NA|TRBJ2-1
TGTGCCAGCATCCTTGGGGGAGCCCTCTACAATGAGCAGTTCTTC
CASILGGALYNEQFF
>17|TRBV5-1|NA|TRBD2|TRBJ2-2
TGCGCCAGCAGCGTGCGGACTAGCGGGAGAAGCACCGGGGAGCTGTTTTTT
CASSVRTSGRSTGELFF
>16|TRBV6-4|NA|TRBD1|TRBJ2-7
TGTGCCAGCAGAGAAGCCGACAGGGAACCCCTCTACGAGCAGTACTTC
CASREADREPLYEQYF
>15|TRBV5-1|few|NA|TRBJ2-1
TGCGCCACGCGAGCAGGGGGGAGCTCTCACAATGAGCAGTTCTTC
CATRAGGSSHNEQFF
>16|TRBV4-2|few|TRBD2|TRBJ2-2
TGTGCCAGCAGCCTCTCTAGCGGGAGTGGTGTCGGGGAGCTGTTTTTT
CASSLSSGSGVGELFF
>12|TRBV12-3/TRBV12-4|many|NA|TRBJ2-7
TGTGCCAGCAGCTTCCGGGGGAACGAGCAGTACTTC
CASSFRGNEQYF
>18|TRBV5-1|NA|NA|TRBJ2-7
TGCGCCAGCAGCTTGTGGGGCTCGGGCTTCGGGAAGATCTACGAGCAGTACTTC
CASSLWGSGFGKIYEQYF
>15|TRBV29-1|few|TRBD1|TRBJ1-2
TGCAGCGTTCCGGGACAGGGCACAACTAACTATGGCTACACCTTC
CSVPGQGTTNYGYTF
>14|TRBV7-2|few|NA|TRBJ1-1
TGTGCCAGCAGCTTTCACAGGGTCGACACTGAAGCTTTCTTT
CASSFHRVDTEAFF
>15|TRBV6-5|NA|TRBD1|TRBJ1-4
TGTGCCAGTAGTTTTTCCGGGACAGAAAGAGGAAAACTGTTTTTT
CASSFSGTERGKLFF
>13|TRBV5-1|NA|TRBD1|TRBJ2-7
TGCGCCAGCAGCTTTGCAGGGGGAGACGAGCAGTACTTC
CASSFAGGDEQYF
>15|TRBV5-1|NA|TRBD1|TRBJ2-7
TGCGCCAGCAGCGAGCCGGGACAGGGGTCCTACGAGCAGTACTTC
CASSEPGQGSYEQYF
>12|TRBV4-1|few|TRBD1|TRBJ1-4
TGCGCCAGCAGCCAAGATTCCCAGGACAGGATTTTT
CASSQDSQDRIF
>14|TRBV5-1|few|NA|TRBJ1-1
TGCGCCAGCAGCTTGGACCCAGGGTTTACTGAAGCTTTCTTT
CASSLDPGFTEAFF
>14|TRBV7-6|NA|TRBD1|TRBJ1-3
TGTGCCAGCAGCCCTGGACAGGCTGGAAACACCATATATTTT
CASSPGQAGNTIYF